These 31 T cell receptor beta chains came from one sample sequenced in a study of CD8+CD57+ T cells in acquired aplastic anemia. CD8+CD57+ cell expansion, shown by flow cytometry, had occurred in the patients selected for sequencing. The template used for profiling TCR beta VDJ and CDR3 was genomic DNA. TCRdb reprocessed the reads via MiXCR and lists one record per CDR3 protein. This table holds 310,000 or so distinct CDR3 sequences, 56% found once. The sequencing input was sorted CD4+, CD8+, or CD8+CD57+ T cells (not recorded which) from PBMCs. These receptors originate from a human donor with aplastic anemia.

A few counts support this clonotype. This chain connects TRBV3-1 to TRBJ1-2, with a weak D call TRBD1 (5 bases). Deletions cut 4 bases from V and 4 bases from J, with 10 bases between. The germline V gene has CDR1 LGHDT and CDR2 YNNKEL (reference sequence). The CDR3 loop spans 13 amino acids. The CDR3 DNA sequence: TGTGCCAGCAGCCGGGGACTCACCTATGGCTACACCTTC. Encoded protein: CASSRGLTYGYTF.

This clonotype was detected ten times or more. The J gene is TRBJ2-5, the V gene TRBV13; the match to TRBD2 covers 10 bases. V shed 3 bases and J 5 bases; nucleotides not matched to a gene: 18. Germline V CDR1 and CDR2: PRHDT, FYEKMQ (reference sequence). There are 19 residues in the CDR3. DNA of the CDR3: TGTGCCAGCAGCTTCGGCATACGCCGTCCTAGCGGGAGTATGGAGACCCAGTACTTC. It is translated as CASSFGIRRPSGSMETQYF.

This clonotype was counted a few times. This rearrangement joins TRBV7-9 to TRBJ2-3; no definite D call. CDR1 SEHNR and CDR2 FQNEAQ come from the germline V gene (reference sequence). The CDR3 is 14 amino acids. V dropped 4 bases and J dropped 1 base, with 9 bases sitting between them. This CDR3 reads CASSSPEGTDTQYF. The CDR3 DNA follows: TGTGCCAGCAGCTCCCCCGAAGGCACAGATACGCAGTATTTT.

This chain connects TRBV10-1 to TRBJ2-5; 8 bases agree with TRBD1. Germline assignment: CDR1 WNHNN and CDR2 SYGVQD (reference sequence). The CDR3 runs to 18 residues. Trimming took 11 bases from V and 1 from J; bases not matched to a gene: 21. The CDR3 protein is CAAPPRTGLPLSQETQYF. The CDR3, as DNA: TGCGCCGCACCCCCAAGGACAGGGCTACCCCTCTCCCAAGAGACCCAGTACTTC.

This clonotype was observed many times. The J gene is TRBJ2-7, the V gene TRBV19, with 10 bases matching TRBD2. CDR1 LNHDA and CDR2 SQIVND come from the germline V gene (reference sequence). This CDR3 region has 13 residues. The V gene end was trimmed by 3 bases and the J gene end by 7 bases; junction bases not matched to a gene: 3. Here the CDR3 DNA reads TGTGCCAGTAGTATGATAGCGGGAGGTGAGCAGTACTTC. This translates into CASSMIAGGEQYF.

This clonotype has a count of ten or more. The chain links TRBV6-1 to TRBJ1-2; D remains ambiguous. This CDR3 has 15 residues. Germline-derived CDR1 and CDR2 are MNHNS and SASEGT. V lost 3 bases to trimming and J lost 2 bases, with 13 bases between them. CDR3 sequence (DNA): TGTGCCAGCAGTGATTTTACTTTGGGAAACTATGGCTACACCTTC. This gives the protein CASSDFTLGNYGYTF.

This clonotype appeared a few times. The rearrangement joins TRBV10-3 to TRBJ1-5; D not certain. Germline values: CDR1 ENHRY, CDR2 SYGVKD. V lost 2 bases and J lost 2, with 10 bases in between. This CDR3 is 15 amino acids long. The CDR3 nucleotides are TGTGCCATCAGTGAGGGAGATGGGGGCAATCAGCCCCAGCATTTT. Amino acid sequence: CAISEGDGGNQPQHF.

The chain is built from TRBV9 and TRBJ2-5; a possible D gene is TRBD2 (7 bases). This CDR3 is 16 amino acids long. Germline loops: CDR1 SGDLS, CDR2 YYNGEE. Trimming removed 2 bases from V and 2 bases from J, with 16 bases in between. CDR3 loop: CASSVRGGYRQETQYF. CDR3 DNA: TGTGCCAGCAGCGTCAGGGGAGGGTACAGGCAAGAGACCCAGTACTTC.

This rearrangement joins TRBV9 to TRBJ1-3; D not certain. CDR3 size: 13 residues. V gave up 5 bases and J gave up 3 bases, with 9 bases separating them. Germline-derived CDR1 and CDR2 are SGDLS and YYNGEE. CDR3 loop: CASRLEGGNTIYF. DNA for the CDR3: TGTGCCAGCAGGCTTGAGGGTGGAAACACCATATATTTT.

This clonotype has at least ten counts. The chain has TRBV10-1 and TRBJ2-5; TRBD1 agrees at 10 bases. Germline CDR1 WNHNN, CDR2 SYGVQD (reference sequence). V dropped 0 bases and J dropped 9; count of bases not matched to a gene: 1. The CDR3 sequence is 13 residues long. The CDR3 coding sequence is TGCGCCAGCAGTGAGTCGACAGGGGGCGCCCAGTACTTC. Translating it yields CASSESTGGAQYF.

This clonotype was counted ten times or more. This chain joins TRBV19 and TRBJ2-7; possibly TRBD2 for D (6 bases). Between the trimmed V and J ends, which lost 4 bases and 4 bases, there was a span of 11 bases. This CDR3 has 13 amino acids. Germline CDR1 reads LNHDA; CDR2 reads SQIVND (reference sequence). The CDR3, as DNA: TGTGCCAGTAGTAGCGTTGGGGGGTACGAGCAGTACTTC. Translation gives CASSSVGGYEQYF.

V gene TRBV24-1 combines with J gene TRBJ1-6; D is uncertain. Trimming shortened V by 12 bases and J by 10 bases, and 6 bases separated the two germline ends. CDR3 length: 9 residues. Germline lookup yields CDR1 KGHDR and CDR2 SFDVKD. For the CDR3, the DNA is TGTGCCCCCCCCTCACCCCTCCACTTT. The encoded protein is CAPPSPLHF.

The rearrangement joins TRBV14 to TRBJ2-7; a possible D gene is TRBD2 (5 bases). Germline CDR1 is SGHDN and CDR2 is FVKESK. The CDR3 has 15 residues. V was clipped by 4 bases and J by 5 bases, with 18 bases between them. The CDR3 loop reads CASSPGLRSRHEQYF. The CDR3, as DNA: TGTGCCAGCAGCCCCGGACTCCGAAGCCGCCACGAGCAGTACTTC.

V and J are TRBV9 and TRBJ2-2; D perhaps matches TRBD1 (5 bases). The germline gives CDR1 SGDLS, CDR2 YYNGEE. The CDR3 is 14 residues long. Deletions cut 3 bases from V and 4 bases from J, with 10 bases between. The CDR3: CASSAGYTTGELFF. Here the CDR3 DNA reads TGTGCCAGCAGCGCAGGGTACACCACCGGGGAGCTGTTTTTT.

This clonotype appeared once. The CDR3 sequence is CASSLDNPIVQYF. CDR3 sequence (DNA): TGTGCCAGCAGCCTGGACAACCCCATCGTCCAGTATTTT. The J gene is TRBJ2-3, the V gene TRBV11-3, with TRBD1 as a possible D gene (5 bases). From germline, CDR1 is SGHNT and CDR2 YENEEA. Deletions cut 5 bases from V and 12 bases from J, with 18 bases between. The CDR3 spans 13 residues.

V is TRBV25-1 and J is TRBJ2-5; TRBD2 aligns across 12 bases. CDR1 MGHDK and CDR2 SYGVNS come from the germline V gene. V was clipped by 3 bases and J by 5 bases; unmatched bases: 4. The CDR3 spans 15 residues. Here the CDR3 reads CASSETTSGGETQYF. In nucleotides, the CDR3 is TGTGCCAGCAGTGAGACAACTAGCGGGGGGGAGACCCAGTACTTC.

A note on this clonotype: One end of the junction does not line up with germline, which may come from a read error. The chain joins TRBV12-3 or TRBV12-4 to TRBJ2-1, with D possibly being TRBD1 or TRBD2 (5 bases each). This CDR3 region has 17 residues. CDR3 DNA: TGTGCCAGCAGCTTAGGGGCTAGCAAGAGAGAATACAATGAGCAGTTCTTC. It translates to CASSLGASKREYNEQFF.

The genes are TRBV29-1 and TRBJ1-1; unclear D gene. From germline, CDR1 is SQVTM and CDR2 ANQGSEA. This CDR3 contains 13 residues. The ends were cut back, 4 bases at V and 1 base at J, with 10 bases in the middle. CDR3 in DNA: TGCAGCGTTGGTCGTCGTGGGAACACTGAAGCTTTCTTT. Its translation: CSVGRRGNTEAFF.

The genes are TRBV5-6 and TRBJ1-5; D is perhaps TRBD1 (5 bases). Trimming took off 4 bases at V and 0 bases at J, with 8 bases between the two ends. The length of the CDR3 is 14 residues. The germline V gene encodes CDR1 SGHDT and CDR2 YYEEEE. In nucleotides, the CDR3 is TGTGCCAGCAGCCCAGGGTATAGCAATCAGCCCCAGCATTTT. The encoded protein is CASSPGYSNQPQHF. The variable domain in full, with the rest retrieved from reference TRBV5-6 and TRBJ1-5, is DAGVTQSPTHLIKTRGQQVTLRCSPKSGHDTVSWYQQALGQGPQFIFQYYEEEERQRGNFPDRFSGHQFPNYSSELNVNALLLGDSALYLCASSPGYSNQPQHFGDGTRLSIL.

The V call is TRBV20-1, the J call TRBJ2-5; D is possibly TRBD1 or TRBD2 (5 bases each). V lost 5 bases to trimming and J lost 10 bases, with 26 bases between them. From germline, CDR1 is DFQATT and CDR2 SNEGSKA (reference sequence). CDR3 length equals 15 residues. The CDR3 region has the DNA TGCAGTGCTGCCACCAAGGGACCCGGCGGATGGAGCCAGTACTTC. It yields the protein CSAATKGPGGWSQYF.

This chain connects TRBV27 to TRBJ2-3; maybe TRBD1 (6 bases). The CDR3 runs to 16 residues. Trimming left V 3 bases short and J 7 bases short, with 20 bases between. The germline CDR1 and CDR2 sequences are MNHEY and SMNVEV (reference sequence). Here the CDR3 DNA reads TGTGCCAGCAGTTTTTCCGGGACGGACAGAGGATATACGCAGTATTTT. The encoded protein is CASSFSGTDRGYTQYF.

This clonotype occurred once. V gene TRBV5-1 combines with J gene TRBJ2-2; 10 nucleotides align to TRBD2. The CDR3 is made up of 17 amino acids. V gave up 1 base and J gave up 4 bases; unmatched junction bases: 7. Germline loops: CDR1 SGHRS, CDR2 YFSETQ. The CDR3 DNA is TGCGCCAGCAGCTTGCCCTCTAGCGGGGGTATCACCGGGGAGCTGTTTTTT. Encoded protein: CASSLPSSGGITGELFF.

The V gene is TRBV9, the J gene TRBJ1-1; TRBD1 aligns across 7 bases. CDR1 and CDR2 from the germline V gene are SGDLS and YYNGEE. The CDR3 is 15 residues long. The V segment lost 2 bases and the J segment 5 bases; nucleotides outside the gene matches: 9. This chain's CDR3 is CASSVSTGRETEAFF. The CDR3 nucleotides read TGTGCCAGCAGCGTCTCGACAGGGAGGGAAACTGAAGCTTTCTTT.

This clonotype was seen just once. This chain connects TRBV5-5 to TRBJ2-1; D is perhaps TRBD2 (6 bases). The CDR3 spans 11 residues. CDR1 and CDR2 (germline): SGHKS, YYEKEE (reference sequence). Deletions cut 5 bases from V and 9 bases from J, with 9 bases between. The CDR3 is CASRDGGEQFF. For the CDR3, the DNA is TGTGCCAGCAGGGACGGGGGTGAGCAGTTCTTC.

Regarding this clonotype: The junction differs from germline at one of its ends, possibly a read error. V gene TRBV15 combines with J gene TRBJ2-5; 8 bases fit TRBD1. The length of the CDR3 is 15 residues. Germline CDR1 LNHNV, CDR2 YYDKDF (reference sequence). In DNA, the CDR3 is TGCGCCACCAGCAGAGACAGGGGCGCGGGGGAGACCCAGTACTTC. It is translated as CATSRDRGAGETQYF.

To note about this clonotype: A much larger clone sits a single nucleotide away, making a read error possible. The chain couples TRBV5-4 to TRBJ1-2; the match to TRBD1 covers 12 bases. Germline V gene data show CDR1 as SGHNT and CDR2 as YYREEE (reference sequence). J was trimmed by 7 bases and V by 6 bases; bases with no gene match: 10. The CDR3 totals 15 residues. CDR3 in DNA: TGTGCCAGCAACATGACCGGGACAGGGGGCTCTGGCTACACCTTC. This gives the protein CASNMTGTGGSGYTF.

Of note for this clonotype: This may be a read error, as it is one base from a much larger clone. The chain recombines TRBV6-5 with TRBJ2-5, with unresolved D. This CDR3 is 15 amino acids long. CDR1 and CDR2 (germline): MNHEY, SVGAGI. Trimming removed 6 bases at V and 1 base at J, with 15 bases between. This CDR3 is CASRRTETLQETQYF. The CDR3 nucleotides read TGTGCCAGCAGACGGACCGAGACCCTCCAAGAGACCCAGTACTTC.

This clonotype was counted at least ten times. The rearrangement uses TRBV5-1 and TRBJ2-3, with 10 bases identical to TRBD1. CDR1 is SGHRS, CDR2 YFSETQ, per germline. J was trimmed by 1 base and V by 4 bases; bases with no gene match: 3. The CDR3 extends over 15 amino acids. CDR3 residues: CASSTGTGGTDTQYF. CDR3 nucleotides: TGCGCCAGCAGCACTGGGACAGGGGGCACAGATACGCAGTATTTT.

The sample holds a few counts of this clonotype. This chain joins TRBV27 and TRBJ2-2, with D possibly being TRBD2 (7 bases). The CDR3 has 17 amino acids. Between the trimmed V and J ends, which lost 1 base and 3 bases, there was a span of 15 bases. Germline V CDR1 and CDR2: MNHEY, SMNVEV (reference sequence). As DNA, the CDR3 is TGTGCCAGCAGTTTATTGCCGCGGGGGCCCCACACCGGGGAGCTGTTTTTT. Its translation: CASSLLPRGPHTGELFF.

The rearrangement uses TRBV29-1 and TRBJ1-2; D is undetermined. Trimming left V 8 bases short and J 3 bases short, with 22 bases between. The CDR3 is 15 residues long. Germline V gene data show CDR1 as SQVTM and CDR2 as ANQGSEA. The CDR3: CSLAFGVASDYGYTF. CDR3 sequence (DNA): TGCAGCTTAGCCTTTGGGGTGGCGTCTGACTATGGCTACACCTTC.

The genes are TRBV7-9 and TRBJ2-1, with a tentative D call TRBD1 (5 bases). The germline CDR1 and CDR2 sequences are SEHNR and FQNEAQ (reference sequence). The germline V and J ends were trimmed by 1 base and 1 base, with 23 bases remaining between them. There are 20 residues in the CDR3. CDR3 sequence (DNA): TGTGCCAGCAGCTTAGGCGGTCCGGACACGAAAATAACATCCTACAATGAGCAGTTCTTC. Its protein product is CASSLGGPDTKITSYNEQFF.